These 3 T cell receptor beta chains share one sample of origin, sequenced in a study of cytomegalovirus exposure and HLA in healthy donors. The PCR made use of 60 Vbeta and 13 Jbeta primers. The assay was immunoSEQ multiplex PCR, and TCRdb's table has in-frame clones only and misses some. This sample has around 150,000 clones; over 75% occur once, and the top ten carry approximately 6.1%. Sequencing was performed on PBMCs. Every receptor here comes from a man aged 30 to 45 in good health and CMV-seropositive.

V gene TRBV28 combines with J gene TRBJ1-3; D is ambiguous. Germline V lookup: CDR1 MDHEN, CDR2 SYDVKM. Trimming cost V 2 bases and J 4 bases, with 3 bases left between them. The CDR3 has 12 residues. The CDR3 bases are TGTGCCAGCAGTTTAAGCGGAAACACCATATATTTT. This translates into CASSLSGNTIYF.

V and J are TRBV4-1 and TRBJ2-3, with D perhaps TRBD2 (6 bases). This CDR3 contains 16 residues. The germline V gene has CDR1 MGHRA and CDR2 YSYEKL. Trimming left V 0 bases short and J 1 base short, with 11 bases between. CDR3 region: CASSQDLAGRTDTQYF. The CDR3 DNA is TGCGCCAGCAGCCAAGATCTGGCGGGACGCACAGATACGCAGTATTTT.

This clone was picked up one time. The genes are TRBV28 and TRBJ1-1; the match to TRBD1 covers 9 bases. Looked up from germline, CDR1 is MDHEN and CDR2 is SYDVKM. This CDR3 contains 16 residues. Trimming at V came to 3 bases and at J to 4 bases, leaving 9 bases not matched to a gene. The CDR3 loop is CASSFRDRARGTEAFF. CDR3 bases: TGTGCCAGCAGTTTCCGGGACAGGGCGAGAGGCACTGAAGCTTTCTTT.